Listed below are T cell receptor beta chains from one sample, sequenced in a study of blood T cell repertoires in COVID-19. The data were produced by immunoSEQ multiplex PCR, yet TCRdb's version contains in-frame clones alone and is incomplete. The sample has around 170,000 clones, around 88% seen once. Specimen: peripheral blood. The receptors shown here come from a woman aged 30 to 39 with acute or convalescent COVID-19. Both conserved end residues are part of each CDR3. A D gene is named only where the DNA matches it firmly. Size tells how often a clone was seen (once, few, many) or the class of an expanded clone, and some rows leave it out.

.	TRBV11-2	.	TRBJ2-1	CASSLERGIHNEQFF	TGTGCCAGCAGCTTAGAACGAGGGATCCACAATGAGCAGTTCTTC
.	TRBV5-1	.	TRBJ2-1	CASSLSPNSNDNEQFF	TGCGCCAGCAGCTTGAGTCCTAACTCTAATGACAATGAGCAGTTCTTC
TRBD2	TRBV19	.	TRBJ2-2	CASSVGTSGNTGELFF	TGTGCCAGTTCAGTAGGTACTAGCGGGAACACCGGGGAGCTGTTTTTT
.	TRBV7-2	.	TRBJ1-1	CASSIQEEPTEAFF	TGTGCCAGCAGCATACAGGAAGAGCCCACTGAAGCTTTCTTT
TRBD1	TRBV24-1	.	TRBJ2-2	CATSDMDRKGELFF	TGTGCCACCAGTGATATGGACAGGAAAGGGGAGCTGTTTTTT
TRBD2	TRBV6-4	.	TRBJ2-7	CARGRLAGDEQYF	TGTGCCCGGGGGAGACTAGCGGGAGACGAGCAGTACTTC
.	TRBV5-6	few	TRBJ2-1	CASSLSPVSSYNEQFF	TGTGCCAGCAGCCTGAGTCCGGTTAGCTCCTACAATGAGCAGTTCTTC
.	TRBV2	.	TRBJ2-1	CASNSRAGGDEQFF	TGTGCCAGCAATAGTCGGGCTGGAGGGGATGAGCAGTTCTTC
.	TRBV10-3	.	TRBJ2-1	CAIKGLSNEQFF	TGTGCCATCAAAGGACTCAGCAATGAGCAGTTCTTC
.	TRBV10-3	.	TRBJ2-7	CAISPGSYEQYF	TGTGCCATCAGTCCCGGGAGTTACGAGCAGTACTTC
.	TRBV15	.	TRBJ1-1	CATSRLRTEAFF	TGTGCCACCAGCAGGTTGAGAACTGAAGCTTTCTTT
TRBD2	TRBV19	.	TRBJ2-2	CASRTSGRANTGELFF	TGTGCCAGCCGGACTAGCGGGAGGGCGAACACCGGGGAGCTGTTTTTT
TRBD2	TRBV5-1	.	TRBJ2-5	CASSLASGREETQYF	TGCGCCAGCAGCTTAGCTAGCGGGAGGGAAGAGACCCAGTACTTC
.	TRBV7-9	.	TRBJ1-2	CASSLGRGDYGYTF	TGTGCCAGCAGCTTAGGGCGAGGCGACTATGGCTACACCTTC
.	TRBV28	.	TRBJ1-5	CASRAEGHQPQHF	TGTGCCAGTAGGGCCGAGGGCCATCAGCCCCAGCATTTT
.	TRBV19	.	TRBJ1-2	CASSIGGGAGYTF	TGTGCCAGTAGTATAGGCGGGGGCGCTGGCTACACCTTC
TRBD2	TRBV28	.	TRBJ2-2	CASSPLGSSGSTSGELFF	TGTGCCAGCAGTCCCCTCGGGAGTAGCGGGAGTACCTCCGGGGAGCTGTTTTTT
.	TRBV5-1	.	TRBJ2-7	CASSLEQGNSYEQYF	TGCGCCAGCAGCTTGGAACAGGGCAACTCCTACGAGCAGTACTTC
.	TRBV12-3/TRBV12-4	.	TRBJ2-2	CASSSTNTGELFF	TGTGCCAGCAGTTCCACGAACACCGGGGAGCTGTTTTTT
.	TRBV11-2	few	TRBJ2-1	CASSLLSSYNEQFF	TGTGCCAGCAGCTTGCTTAGCTCCTACAATGAGCAGTTCTTC
.	TRBV7-9	few	TRBJ2-1	CASSSPGSGVHNEQFF	TGTGCCAGCAGCTCCCCGGGGTCTGGTGTCCACAATGAGCAGTTCTTC